The count of the clone carrying this TCR beta chain is one. Measured with immunoSEQ multiplex PCR; TCRdb has only the in-frame clones, and not every one. The sample includes about 190,000 clones, around nine tenths of them seen just once. The data were taken from a study of blood T cell repertoires in COVID-19. Trimming shortened V by 8 bases and J by 2 bases, and 14 bases separated the two germline ends. This CDR3 contains 14 residues. Germline CDR1 reads SNHLY; CDR2 reads FYNNEI. Sequencing used peripheral blood. The rearrangement joins TRBV2 to TRBJ2-3; possibly TRBD2 for D (5 bases). The TCR comes from a man in his forties with acute or convalescent COVID-19. The DNA of the CDR3 is TGTGCCAGCGGGGAGACACTTTACACAGATACGCAGTATTTT. Translating it yields CASGETLYTDTQYF.